In its sample, the clone carrying this T cell receptor (beta chain) was seen a few times. The entry originates in a study of blood T cell repertoires in COVID-19. Study-wide context: Material from acute and convalescent COVID-19 was sourced from the United States, Italy and Spain.

This CDR3 has 16 residues. J gave up 4 bases and V 6 bases, and 7 bases lay outside the gene matches. The germline V gene encodes CDR1 MDHEN and CDR2 SYDVKM. As originally analysed: Amplifying reference gene primers gave estimates of nucleated cell counts. TCRdb's copy holds only in-frame clones and misses some; the assay was immunoSEQ multiplex PCR. D and trimming were read from the DNA, whereas the V and J calls and clone size are those reported in that table. The table includes roughly 59,000 clones, about 81% detected once. This chain uses TRBV28 with TRBJ1-5, with 12 bases fitting TRBD1. This TCR was recovered from an older man with acute or convalescent COVID-19. The sample taken for sequencing was peripheral blood. In nucleotides, the CDR3 is TGTGCCAGCAGGCGACCGGGACAGGGGGCTAATCAGCCCCAGCATTTT. Protein sequence: CASRRPGQGANQPQHF.